This is a list of T cell receptor beta chains from one sample in a study of beta chain features in type 1 diabetes. Profiled with immunoSEQ multiplex PCR; TCRdb holds only in-frame clones, not every one. Here the sample spans about 620,000 clones, about 14% being singletons. The specimen was naive CD4+ T cells from blood. Every receptor here comes from a man aged 18-30 years in good health. The CDR3 runs from the conserved cysteine through the conserved F or W. The order of the fields is V gene, J gene, clone size, CDR3 length, D gene, CDR3 protein, CDR3 DNA. A D gene is named only where the DNA matches it firmly. Clone sizes are given selectively: once, few, many, or a class where the clone is expanded.

v_call: TRBV29-1; j_call: TRBJ2-1; clone_size: few; cdr3_length: 12; d_call: NA; cdr3_aa: CSVEVLWNEQFF; cdr3_nt: TGCAGCGTTGAAGTCCTTTGGAATGAGCAGTTCTTC
v_call: TRBV30; j_call: TRBJ1-5; clone_size: NA; cdr3_length: 14; d_call: TRBD1; cdr3_aa: CAWSMDRGKQPQHF; cdr3_nt: TGTGCCTGGAGCATGGACAGGGGAAAGCAGCCCCAGCATTTT
v_call: TRBV10-2; j_call: TRBJ2-3; clone_size: NA; cdr3_length: 15; d_call: TRBD2; cdr3_aa: CASCWTSGGTDTQYF; cdr3_nt: TGCGCCAGCTGTTGGACTAGCGGGGGCACAGATACGCAGTATTTT
v_call: TRBV7-9; j_call: TRBJ1-6; clone_size: few; cdr3_length: 14; d_call: TRBD1; cdr3_aa: CASSPGQGDSPLHF; cdr3_nt: TGTGCCAGCAGCCCGGGACAGGGAGATTCACCCCTCCACTTT
v_call: TRBV19; j_call: TRBJ2-2; clone_size: NA; cdr3_length: 16; d_call: NA; cdr3_aa: CASSTRTVANTGELFF; cdr3_nt: TGTGCCAGTAGTACCCGGACGGTCGCGAACACCGGGGAGCTGTTTTTT
v_call: TRBV21-1; j_call: TRBJ2-1; clone_size: few; cdr3_length: 15; d_call: NA; cdr3_aa: CASSKVEGSDNEQFF; cdr3_nt: TGTGCCAGCAGCAAAGTGGAGGGGTCAGACAATGAGCAGTTCTTC
v_call: TRBV7-2; j_call: TRBJ1-1; clone_size: few; cdr3_length: 15; d_call: NA; cdr3_aa: CASSPRLLTNTEAFF; cdr3_nt: TGTGCCAGCAGCCCTCGTCTACTAACGAACACTGAAGCTTTCTTT
v_call: TRBV4-1; j_call: TRBJ2-3; clone_size: NA; cdr3_length: 13; d_call: NA; cdr3_aa: CASSQVVLDTQYF; cdr3_nt: TGCGCCAGCAGCCAAGTGGTTCTAGATACGCAGTATTTT
v_call: TRBV7-2; j_call: TRBJ1-5; clone_size: NA; cdr3_length: 13; d_call: NA; cdr3_aa: CASSSTGRVPQHF; cdr3_nt: TGTGCCAGCAGCTCGACCGGGCGTGTGCCCCAGCATTTT
v_call: TRBV18; j_call: TRBJ2-5; clone_size: NA; cdr3_length: 15; d_call: NA; cdr3_aa: CASSPPAKGGETQYF; cdr3_nt: TGTGCCAGCTCACCACCCGCGAAGGGGGGGGAGACCCAGTACTTC
v_call: TRBV9; j_call: TRBJ2-7; clone_size: few; cdr3_length: 14; d_call: TRBD1; cdr3_aa: CASSVDRGTYEQYF; cdr3_nt: TGTGCCAGCAGCGTGGACAGGGGCACCTACGAGCAGTACTTC
v_call: TRBV29-1; j_call: TRBJ2-1; clone_size: NA; cdr3_length: 17; d_call: NA; cdr3_aa: CSVAPLTGASSYNEQFF; cdr3_nt: TGCAGCGTTGCCCCCCTGACAGGCGCGAGCTCCTACAATGAGCAGTTCTTC
v_call: TRBV9; j_call: TRBJ2-2; clone_size: NA; cdr3_length: 17; d_call: TRBD2; cdr3_aa: CASSRSLAGARGRELFF; cdr3_nt: TGTGCCAGCAGTAGATCGCTAGCGGGGGCCCGTGGCCGGGAGCTGTTTTTT
v_call: TRBV27; j_call: TRBJ2-7; clone_size: NA; cdr3_length: 14; d_call: TRBD1; cdr3_aa: CASKRDRAANEQYF; cdr3_nt: TGTGCCAGTAAAAGAGACAGGGCGGCCAACGAGCAGTACTTC
v_call: TRBV4-2; j_call: TRBJ2-3; clone_size: few; cdr3_length: 16; d_call: TRBD2; cdr3_aa: CASSQWTSGVTDTQYF; cdr3_nt: TGTGCCAGCAGCCAATGGACTAGCGGTGTCACAGATACGCAGTATTTT
v_call: TRBV7-2; j_call: TRBJ1-1; clone_size: few; cdr3_length: 15; d_call: NA; cdr3_aa: CASSLKMASNTEAFF; cdr3_nt: TGTGCCAGCAGCTTAAAGATGGCGTCGAACACTGAAGCTTTCTTT
v_call: TRBV9; j_call: TRBJ1-6; clone_size: few; cdr3_length: 14; d_call: NA; cdr3_aa: CASSVDALSSPLHF; cdr3_nt: TGTGCCAGCAGCGTAGATGCATTATCCTCACCCCTCCACTTT
v_call: TRBV11-2; j_call: TRBJ2-5; clone_size: NA; cdr3_length: 12; d_call: NA; cdr3_aa: CASSRSKETQYF; cdr3_nt: TGTGCCAGCAGCCGGTCTAAAGAGACCCAGTACTTC
v_call: TRBV29-1; j_call: TRBJ2-6; clone_size: few; cdr3_length: 13; d_call: NA; cdr3_aa: CSVENTGANVLTF; cdr3_nt: TGCAGCGTTGAGAACACTGGGGCCAACGTCCTGACTTTC
v_call: TRBV5-4; j_call: TRBJ1-1; clone_size: few; cdr3_length: 18; d_call: TRBD1; cdr3_aa: CASSPIDRGPTMNTEAFF; cdr3_nt: TGTGCCAGCAGCCCCATCGACAGGGGGCCGACAATGAACACTGAAGCTTTCTTT
v_call: TRBV4-3; j_call: TRBJ1-2; clone_size: few; cdr3_length: 13; d_call: NA; cdr3_aa: CASSQELGMGYTF; cdr3_nt: TGCGCCAGCAGCCAAGAGCTAGGAATGGGCTACACCTTC
v_call: TRBV5-1; j_call: TRBJ1-5; clone_size: few; cdr3_length: 13; d_call: NA; cdr3_aa: CASSLGRNQPQHF; cdr3_nt: TGCGCCAGCAGCTTGGGACGTAATCAGCCCCAGCATTTT
v_call: TRBV28; j_call: TRBJ2-3; clone_size: NA; cdr3_length: 13; d_call: NA; cdr3_aa: CASSLRTRDTQYF; cdr3_nt: TGTGCCAGCAGTTTACGAACCCGAGATACGCAGTATTTT
v_call: TRBV7-6; j_call: TRBJ1-1; clone_size: NA; cdr3_length: 12; d_call: NA; cdr3_aa: CASSLAGSEAFF; cdr3_nt: TGTGCCAGCAGCTTAGCAGGGTCTGAAGCTTTCTTT
v_call: TRBV7-3; j_call: TRBJ2-7; clone_size: NA; cdr3_length: 14; d_call: NA; cdr3_aa: CASSFQTGPYEQYF; cdr3_nt: TGTGCCAGCAGCTTCCAGACGGGACCCTACGAGCAGTACTTC
v_call: TRBV5-4; j_call: TRBJ1-1; clone_size: NA; cdr3_length: 18; d_call: TRBD1; cdr3_aa: CASSLPGTVALRSTEAFF; cdr3_nt: TGTGCCAGCAGCCTCCCCGGGACAGTGGCCTTAAGGAGCACTGAAGCTTTCTTT
v_call: TRBV6-5; j_call: TRBJ2-3; clone_size: few; cdr3_length: 14; d_call: TRBD1; cdr3_aa: CASSWDRGTDTQYF; cdr3_nt: TGTGCCAGCTCTTGGGACAGGGGAACAGATACGCAGTATTTT
v_call: TRBV6-5; j_call: TRBJ2-3; clone_size: few; cdr3_length: 15; d_call: NA; cdr3_aa: CASSQTGVGTDTQYF; cdr3_nt: TGTGCCAGCAGTCAGACTGGGGTGGGGACAGATACGCAGTATTTT
v_call: TRBV9; j_call: TRBJ2-7; clone_size: once; cdr3_length: 16; d_call: TRBD2; cdr3_aa: CASSLSPREASYEQYF; cdr3_nt: TGTGCCAGCAGCCTATCACCGCGGGAGGCGTCCTACGAGCAGTACTTC
v_call: TRBV5-1; j_call: TRBJ1-5; clone_size: few; cdr3_length: 14; d_call: NA; cdr3_aa: CASSFGTGNQPQHF; cdr3_nt: TGCGCCAGCAGCTTCGGGACGGGTAATCAGCCCCAGCATTTT
v_call: TRBV6-1; j_call: TRBJ1-2; clone_size: few; cdr3_length: 13; d_call: NA; cdr3_aa: CASLDLTPYGYTF; cdr3_nt: TGTGCCAGCCTCGACCTTACCCCCTATGGCTACACCTTC
v_call: TRBV7-2; j_call: TRBJ2-3; clone_size: NA; cdr3_length: 17; d_call: NA; cdr3_aa: CASSLVTLRLSTDTQYF; cdr3_nt: TGTGCCAGCAGCTTAGTAACCTTAAGACTGAGCACAGATACGCAGTATTTT
v_call: TRBV18; j_call: TRBJ2-7; clone_size: NA; cdr3_length: 14; d_call: NA; cdr3_aa: CASSPTSQGSEQYF; cdr3_nt: TGTGCCAGCTCACCAACAAGTCAGGGAAGCGAGCAGTACTTC
v_call: TRBV18; j_call: TRBJ1-2; clone_size: few; cdr3_length: 13; d_call: NA; cdr3_aa: CASSPNDLGGYTF; cdr3_nt: TGTGCCAGCTCACCAAACGATTTAGGCGGCTACACCTTC
v_call: TRBV27; j_call: TRBJ1-1; clone_size: few; cdr3_length: 15; d_call: NA; cdr3_aa: CASSSRGLGKTEAFF; cdr3_nt: TGTGCCAGCAGTTCCCGGGGACTGGGGAAAACTGAAGCTTTCTTT
v_call: TRBV4-3; j_call: TRBJ2-3; clone_size: few; cdr3_length: 16; d_call: NA; cdr3_aa: CASSQQTPSFSDTQYF; cdr3_nt: TGCGCCAGCAGCCAACAAACCCCTAGTTTTTCAGATACGCAGTATTTT
v_call: TRBV9; j_call: TRBJ2-7; clone_size: NA; cdr3_length: 14; d_call: TRBD2; cdr3_aa: CASSVLASGVEQYF; cdr3_nt: TGTGCCAGCAGCGTCCTAGCAAGCGGGGTCGAGCAGTACTTC
v_call: TRBV6-1; j_call: TRBJ2-1; clone_size: few; cdr3_length: 13; d_call: TRBD1; cdr3_aa: CASSEGQGTEQFF; cdr3_nt: TGTGCCAGCAGTGAAGGACAGGGAACCGAGCAGTTCTTC
v_call: TRBV7-3; j_call: TRBJ2-7; clone_size: few; cdr3_length: 15; d_call: NA; cdr3_aa: CASSLTGGLIYEQYF; cdr3_nt: TGTGCCAGCAGCTTAACCGGGGGTCTGATCTACGAGCAGTACTTC
v_call: TRBV7-2; j_call: TRBJ2-3; clone_size: NA; cdr3_length: 16; d_call: TRBD2; cdr3_aa: CASSLAGTSGTDTQYF; cdr3_nt: TGTGCCAGCAGCTTAGCCGGGACTAGCGGCACAGATACGCAGTATTTT
v_call: TRBV29-1; j_call: TRBJ2-1; clone_size: few; cdr3_length: 14; d_call: NA; cdr3_aa: CSVERWGSYNEQFF; cdr3_nt: TGCAGCGTTGAAAGGTGGGGGTCCTACAATGAGCAGTTCTTC
v_call: TRBV28; j_call: TRBJ2-7; clone_size: NA; cdr3_length: 15; d_call: TRBD1; cdr3_aa: CASSPRGQGMGEALF; cdr3_nt: TGTGCCAGCAGTCCAAGAGGACAGGGTATGGGAGAGGCTCTGTTC
v_call: TRBV28; j_call: TRBJ1-1; clone_size: NA; cdr3_length: 13; d_call: NA; cdr3_aa: CASSHTGSTEAFF; cdr3_nt: TGTGCCAGCAGCCACACAGGGAGTACTGAAGCTTTCTTT
v_call: TRBV7-2; j_call: TRBJ1-1; clone_size: NA; cdr3_length: 17; d_call: TRBD1; cdr3_aa: CASSIPSGQGLRTEAFF; cdr3_nt: TGTGCCAGCAGCATCCCGTCTGGACAGGGGCTTAGGACTGAAGCTTTCTTT
v_call: TRBV11-2; j_call: TRBJ2-4; clone_size: few; cdr3_length: 16; d_call: TRBD1; cdr3_aa: CASSFISGQGKNIQHF; cdr3_nt: TGTGCCAGCAGCTTTATTTCGGGACAGGGAAAAAACATTCAGCACTTC